This TCR beta chain was identified in a study of T cell repertoires in ileal Crohn's disease. As for the study in general: Patients had a median roughly 8-year disease duration, and under 45% were active smokers. All patients had surgery for stricturing (approximately 61%) or penetrating (around 40%) disease.

The CDR3 is 15 amino acids. CDR1 is SGDLS, CDR2 YYNGEE, per germline. J lost 5 bases, V lost 3 bases, and 9 bases had no gene match. Concerning this clone itself: Its cognate antigen is unknown.

Study-wide findings and caveats: Clonality above 26.8% at surgery always came with endoscopic recurrence. Mucosal expansions were suggested to be mainly CD8 T cells.

Here immunoSEQ multiplex PCR was the method, and the copy in TCRdb shows in-frame clones only, minus some. This repertoire shows 5,700 or so clones, around four fifths found once; its top ten account for 11% to 15%. V is TRBV9 and J is TRBJ1-1; TRBD1 matches at 8 bases. The sequence was collected from an adult with Crohn's disease. Sequenced input: ileal tissue. The CDR3 loop reads CASSATGGDGTEAFF. The CDR3 DNA reads TGTGCCAGCAGCGCCACAGGGGGTGACGGTACTGAAGCTTTCTTT.